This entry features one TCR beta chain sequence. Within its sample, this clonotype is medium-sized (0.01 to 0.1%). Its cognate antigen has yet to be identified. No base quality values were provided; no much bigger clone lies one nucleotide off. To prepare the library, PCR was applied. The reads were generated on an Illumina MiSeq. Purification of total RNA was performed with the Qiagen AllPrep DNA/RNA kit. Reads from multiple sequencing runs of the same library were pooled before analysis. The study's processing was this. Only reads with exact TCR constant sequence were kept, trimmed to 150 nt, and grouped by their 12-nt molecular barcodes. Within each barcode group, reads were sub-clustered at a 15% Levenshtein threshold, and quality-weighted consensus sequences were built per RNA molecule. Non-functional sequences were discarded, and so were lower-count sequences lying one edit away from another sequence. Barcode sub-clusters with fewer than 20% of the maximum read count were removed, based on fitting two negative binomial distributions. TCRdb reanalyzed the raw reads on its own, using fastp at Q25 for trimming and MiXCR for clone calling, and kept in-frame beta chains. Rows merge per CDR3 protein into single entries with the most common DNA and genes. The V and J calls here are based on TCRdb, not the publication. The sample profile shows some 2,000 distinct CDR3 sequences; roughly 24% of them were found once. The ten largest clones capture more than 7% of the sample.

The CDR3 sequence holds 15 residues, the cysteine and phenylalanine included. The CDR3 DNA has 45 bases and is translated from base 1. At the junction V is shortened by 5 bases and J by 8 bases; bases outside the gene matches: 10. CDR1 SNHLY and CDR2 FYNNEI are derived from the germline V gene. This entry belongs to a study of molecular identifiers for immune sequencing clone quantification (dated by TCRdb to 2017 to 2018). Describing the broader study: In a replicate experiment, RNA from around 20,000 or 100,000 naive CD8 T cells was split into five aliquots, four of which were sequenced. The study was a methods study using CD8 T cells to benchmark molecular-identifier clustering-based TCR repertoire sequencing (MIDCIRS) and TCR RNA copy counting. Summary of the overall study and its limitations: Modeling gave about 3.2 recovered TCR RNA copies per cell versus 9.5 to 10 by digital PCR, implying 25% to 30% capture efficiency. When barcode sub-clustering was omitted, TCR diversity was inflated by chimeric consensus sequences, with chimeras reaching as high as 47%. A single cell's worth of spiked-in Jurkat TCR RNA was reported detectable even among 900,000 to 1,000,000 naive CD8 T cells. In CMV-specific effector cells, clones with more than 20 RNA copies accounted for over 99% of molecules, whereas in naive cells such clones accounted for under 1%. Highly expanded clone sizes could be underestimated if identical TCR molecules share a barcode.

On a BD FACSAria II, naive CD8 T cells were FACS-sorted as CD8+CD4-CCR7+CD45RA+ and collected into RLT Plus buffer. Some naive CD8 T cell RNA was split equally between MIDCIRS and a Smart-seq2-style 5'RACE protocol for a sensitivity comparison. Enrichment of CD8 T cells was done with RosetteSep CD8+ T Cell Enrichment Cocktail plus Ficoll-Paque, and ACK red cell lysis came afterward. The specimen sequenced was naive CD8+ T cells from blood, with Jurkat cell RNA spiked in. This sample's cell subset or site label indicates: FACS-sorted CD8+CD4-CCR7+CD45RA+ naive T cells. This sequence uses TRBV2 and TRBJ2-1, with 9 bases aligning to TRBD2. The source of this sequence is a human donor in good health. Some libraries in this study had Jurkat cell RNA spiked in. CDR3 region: CASSHGTSLPDEQFF. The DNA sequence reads TGTGCCAGCAGTCACGGGACTAGCCTTCCCGATGAGCAGTTCTTC.